This record covers a single TCR beta chain. The data belong to a study of blood T cell repertoires in COVID-19. About the study: Acute and convalescent COVID-19 specimens originated in the United States, Italy and Spain. Sample material is recorded as cDNA or gDNA derived from T cells, B-cell-depleted T cells, or PBMCs.

Sequenced by immunoSEQ multiplex PCR; TCRdb stores in-frame clones only, minus some. The sample shows approximately 75,000 clones, 86% of them seen only once. Germline loops: CDR1 WSHSY, CDR2 SAAADI. CDR3 length equals 13 residues. Trimming removed 6 bases from V and 3 bases from J; junction bases left unmatched: 2. The gene calls are TRBV10-2 and TRBJ1-1; 9 bases fit TRBD1. The sequenced sample consisted of peripheral blood. This TCR derives from an elderly man with COVID-19, enrolled during active disease. The CDR3 DNA sequence: TGCGCCAGCAGGGACAGGGGAGACACTGAAGCTTTCTTT. It yields the protein CASRDRGDTEAFF.